This TCR beta chain was captured in a study of vaccination effects on CD4 cells after COVID-19. Within the ViraFEST assay, antigen-specific CD4+ T cells underwent expansion with viral peptide pools prior to sequencing. Isolation of CD4+ T cells took place after more than 9 days of culture. Each person got two doses of an mRNA SARS-CoV-2 vaccine, BNT162b2 or mRNA-1273. The method was immunoSEQ multiplex PCR; TCRdb's version includes in-frame clones alone and lacks a portion of them. The sample carries 24,000 or so clones, around 70% recorded once. General observations from the study: Researchers report that only 1 of 255 vaccine-induced clones in healthy vaccinees cross-reacted with common cold coronaviruses.

A remark on this clone: Its antigen is not identified.

The TCR comes from a human donor who received a COVID-19 vaccine. The sample was CD4+ T cells from PBMCs cultured with SARS-CoV-2 spike peptides, taken after COVID-19 vaccination.

The CDR3 DNA is TGTGCCAGCAGTTTAGGGACAGGACCCTACGAGCAGTACTTC. Translating it yields CASSLGTGPYEQYF. The V call is TRBV27, the J call TRBJ2-7; 8 bases line up with TRBD1. V shed 2 bases, J shed 2 bases, and the junction held 2 bases outside the gene matches. Germline V gives CDR1 MNHEY, CDR2 SMNVEV (reference sequence). CDR3 length: 14 amino acids.